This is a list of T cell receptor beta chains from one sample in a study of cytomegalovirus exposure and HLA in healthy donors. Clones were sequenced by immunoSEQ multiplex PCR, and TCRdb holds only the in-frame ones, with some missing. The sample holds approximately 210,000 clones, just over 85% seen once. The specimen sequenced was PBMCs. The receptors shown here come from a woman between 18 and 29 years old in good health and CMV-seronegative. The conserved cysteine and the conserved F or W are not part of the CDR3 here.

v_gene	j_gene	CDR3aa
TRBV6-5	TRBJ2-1	ASSYTSQGYNEQF
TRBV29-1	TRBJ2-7	SVEGQGPTYEQY
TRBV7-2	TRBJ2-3	ASSLEPAYTDTQY
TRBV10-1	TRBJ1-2	ASSDGNYGYT
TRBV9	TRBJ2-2	ASSTGTNTGELF
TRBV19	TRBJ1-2	ASKITNRADGYT
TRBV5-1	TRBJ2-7	ASSPRPGQGVYEQY
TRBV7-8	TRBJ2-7	ASSVGGGVEQY
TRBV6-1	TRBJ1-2	ASRASGDVYGYT
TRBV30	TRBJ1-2	AWSPLDMRAREGYT
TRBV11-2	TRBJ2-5	ASSLGDSTQETQY
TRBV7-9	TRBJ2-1	ASSPTGRRLEGGEQF
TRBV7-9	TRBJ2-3	ASSLFLGGTDTQY
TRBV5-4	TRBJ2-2	ASSSPRQGSVGELF
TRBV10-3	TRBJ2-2	AISESSGGRTGELF
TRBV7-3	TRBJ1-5	ASSPRQRSNQPQH
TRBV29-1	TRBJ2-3	SVDRTGKGTDTQY
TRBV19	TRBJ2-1	ASSSRGSATSSYNEQF
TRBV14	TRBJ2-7	ASSQDPLQPSGDPTAAQYEQY
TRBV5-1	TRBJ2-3	ASSLVGGRGDTQY
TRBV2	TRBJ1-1	ASSGPGTGRTEAF
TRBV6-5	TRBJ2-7	ATRQGAIPEQY
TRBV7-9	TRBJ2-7	ASSSLRAGDRGPGEQY
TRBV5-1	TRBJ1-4	ASSPGTGAANEKLF
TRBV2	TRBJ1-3	ASSESRASGNTIY
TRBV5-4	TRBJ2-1	ASSRALGASSYNEQF
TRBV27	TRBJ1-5	ASSLGTVNQPQH
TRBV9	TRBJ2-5	ASSVALAAQETQY
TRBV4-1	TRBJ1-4	ASSQEIRGPGEKLF
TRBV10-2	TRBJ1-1	ASSEQGNTEAF
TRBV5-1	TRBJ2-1	ASSLRDYPYNEQF
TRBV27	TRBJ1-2	ASGWTGLDGYT
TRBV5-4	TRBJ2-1	ASRGGAGRGDEQF
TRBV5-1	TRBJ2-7	ASSLANTGIPYEQY
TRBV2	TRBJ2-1	ASIRVAGGYYNEQF
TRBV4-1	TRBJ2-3	ASSQVRGSRTDTQY
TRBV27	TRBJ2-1	ASLHRRAYNEQF
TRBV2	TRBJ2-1	ASSTLATESYNEQF
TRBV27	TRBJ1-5	ASRQGTNQPQH
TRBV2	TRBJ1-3	ASSDYGEAFHSSGNTIY
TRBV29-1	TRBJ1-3	SVDGGRSGNTIY
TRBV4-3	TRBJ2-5	ASSQGTGESETQY
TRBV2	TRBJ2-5	ASSEILEGETQY
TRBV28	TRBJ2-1	ASSLLLAFVPPSSYNEQF
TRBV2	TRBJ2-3	ASRLGRTDTQY
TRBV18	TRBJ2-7	ASSSGLESEQY
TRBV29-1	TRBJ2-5	SVATGKETQY
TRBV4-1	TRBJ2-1	ASSRLGVMDNEQF
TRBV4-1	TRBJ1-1	ASSSRTGQGNTEAF
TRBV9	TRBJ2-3	ASSPQARSTDTQY
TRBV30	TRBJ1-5	ACNSGTGGNSPQH
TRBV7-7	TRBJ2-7	ASSLFLGREQY
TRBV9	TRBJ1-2	ASSVAAGSVWYGYT
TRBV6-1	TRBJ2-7	ASTPDGTASEQY
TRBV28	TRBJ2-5	ASSEPARTQETQY
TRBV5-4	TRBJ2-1	ASSLAVYNEQF
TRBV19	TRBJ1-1	ASSKQRPGTASQAF
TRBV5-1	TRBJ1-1	ASTPGGGDTEAF
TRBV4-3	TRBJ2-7	ASSQGLAELPTGEY